What follows are 20 T cell receptor beta chains derived from one specimen sequenced in a study of human T cells and chemical hapten exposure. Time point indicated: healthy volunteer bleed at 2 weeks. Unfractionated whole blood served as the source for total RNA extraction. TCRdb processed the RACE reads anew with MiXCR; each CDR3 protein has one entry. This table holds about 50,000 distinct CDR3 sequences, roughly 4% found once. Sequences were obtained from whole blood. Receptors originate from a female donor in good health. Some clones in this sample may be carry-over from other donors' samples.

This clonotype was observed many times. The V and J genes are TRBV29-1 and TRBJ2-3; D gene ambiguous. Germline values: CDR1 SQVTM, CDR2 ANQGSEA. The germline V and J ends were trimmed by 6 bases and 2 bases, with 12 bases remaining between them. The length of the CDR3 is 13 residues. CDR3 nucleotides: TGCAGCGTGGGAATATCCTACACAGATACGCAGTATTTT. Translated, it gives CSVGISYTDTQYF.

This clonotype was recorded at least ten times. The chain employs TRBV29-1 and TRBJ1-1, with 8 bases matching TRBD1. V lost 5 bases and J lost 5; bases outside the gene matches: 7. The CDR3 runs to 13 residues. Looked up from germline, CDR1 is SQVTM and CDR2 is ANQGSEA. CDR3 DNA: TGCAGCGTTATGACAGGGGAGAGAACTGAAGCTTTCTTT. Translating it yields CSVMTGERTEAFF.

This clonotype was observed many times. The chain couples TRBV5-1 to TRBJ2-3; the D call may be TRBD1 or TRBD2 (6 bases each). The CDR3 is 16 residues long. Trimming took 4 bases from V and 0 from J, leaving 15 bases between them. The germline CDR1 and CDR2 sequences are SGHRS and YFSETQ. The CDR3 spells CASSQGRGTSTDTQYF. CDR3 DNA: TGCGCCAGCAGCCAAGGAAGGGGGACTAGCACAGATACGCAGTATTTT.

This clonotype was seen repeatedly, ten times or more. The chain is built from TRBV4-1 and TRBJ2-1, with D perhaps assigned TRBD1 or TRBD2 (5 bases each). From germline, CDR1 is MGHRA and CDR2 YSYEKL. The CDR3 totals 17 residues. V was clipped by 0 bases and J by 0 bases, with 12 bases between them. The CDR3 loop reads CASSQDGTTSSYNEQFF. CDR3 coding DNA: TGCGCCAGCAGCCAAGACGGGACGACCAGCTCCTACAATGAGCAGTTCTTC.

The table lists this clonotype with many counts. The chain uses TRBV18 and TRBJ1-1; D is uncertain. The CDR3 consists of 12 residues. Between the trimmed V and J ends, which lost 2 bases and 4 bases, there was a span of 5 bases. Germline V lookup: CDR1 KGHSH, CDR2 LQKENI. CDR3 protein: CASSPKGTEAFF. The CDR3 nucleotides read TGTGCCAGCTCACCAAAGGGCACTGAAGCTTTCTTT.

This clonotype was seen ten or more times. The chain is built from TRBV7-2 and TRBJ2-3; D perhaps matches TRBD2 (6 bases). The V gene lost 2 bases and the J gene lost 0 bases, with 15 bases spanning the gap. The V gene's germline CDR1 is SGHTA and CDR2 FQGNSA. The CDR3 contains 17 residues. CDR3: CASSLQLGTSSTDTQYF. The CDR3 nucleotides are TGTGCCAGCAGCTTACAACTCGGGACTTCTAGCACAGATACGCAGTATTTT.

This rearrangement joins TRBV11-2 to TRBJ2-7; no clear D. This CDR3 region has 12 residues. V lost 4 bases and J 5 bases, leaving 9 bases between the germline ends. Germline V gene sequence: CDR1 SGHAT, CDR2 FQNNGV. Here the CDR3 reads CASSSLSDEQYF. The CDR3 DNA follows: TGTGCCAGCAGCTCCCTATCGGACGAGCAGTACTTC.

This clonotype was recorded many times. The rearrangement joins TRBV6-1 to TRBJ2-6, with no clear D. Germline V lookup: CDR1 MNHNS, CDR2 SASEGT. The CDR3 has 15 amino acids. V lost 6 bases and J 2 bases, leaving 11 bases between the germline ends. DNA of the CDR3: TGTGCCAGCAGCAAAGACCCCACTGGGGCCAACGTCCTGACTTTC. Translating it yields CASSKDPTGANVLTF.

At least ten counts were recorded for this clonotype. The V call is TRBV7-6, the J call TRBJ2-2; 9 bases match TRBD2. The CDR3 length is 17 residues. CDR1 is SGHVS and CDR2 is FNYEAQ in the germline V gene. Losses at the gene ends were 1 base for V and 0 bases for J; bases not matched to a gene: 3. The CDR3 nucleotides are TGTGCCAGCAGCTTAGAACTAGCGGGCTCGAACACCGGGGAGCTGTTTTTT. This translates into CASSLELAGSNTGELFF.

This clonotype appeared many times. The chain uses TRBV7-8 and TRBJ2-3, with TRBD2 identical over 11 bases. There are 15 residues in the CDR3. CDR1 and CDR2 from the germline V gene are SGHVS and FQNEAQ. V gave up 5 bases and J gave up 2 bases; unmatched junction bases: 3. CDR3 residues: CASSKGLADTDTQYF. The CDR3 coding sequence is TGTGCCAGCAGCAAGGGACTAGCGGACACAGATACGCAGTATTTT.

This clonotype was recorded many times. The chain carries TRBV18 and TRBJ2-1; a weak D match, TRBD2 (6 bases). The CDR3 sequence is 18 residues long. Germline V lookup: CDR1 KGHSH, CDR2 LQKENI. V was pared by 3 bases and J by 7 bases, with 25 bases between. Written as DNA, the CDR3 is TGTGCCAGCTCACCTTTCCTAGGCGGGGAGACACTTGTGAATGAGCAGTTCTTC. Translating gives CASSPFLGGETLVNEQFF.

Many counts were recorded for this clonotype. This chain joins TRBV12-3 or TRBV12-4 and TRBJ2-7; D is unclear. CDR3 length: 14 amino acids. Deletions cut 10 bases from V and 2 bases from J, with 18 bases between. In nucleotides, the CDR3 is TGTGCCACCCAGTTTAGATTAGGGCCCTACGAGCAGTACTTC. It specifies CATQFRLGPYEQYF.

The chain links TRBV19 to TRBJ1-5; D remains ambiguous. This CDR3 is 13 amino acids long. Deletions cut 4 bases from V and 9 bases from J, with 13 bases between. Germline CDR1 and CDR2: LNHDA and SQIVND (reference sequence). The CDR3 DNA reads TGTGCCAGTAGTAGGGCAAAAATCCGGCCCCAGCATTTT. Amino acids: CASSRAKIRPQHF.

This clonotype appeared many times. The rearrangement joins TRBV7-3 to TRBJ2-4; D perhaps matches TRBD2 (6 bases). The V end lost 1 base, the J end lost 8 bases, and 15 bases lay between the germline ends. The CDR3 runs to 15 residues. Germline V gene sequence: CDR1 SGHTA, CDR2 FQGTGA. The CDR3 sequence is CASSLNVGGGDIQYF. In DNA form, the CDR3 reads TGTGCCAGCAGCTTAAACGTAGGCGGAGGGGACATTCAGTACTTC. Combining the CDR3 with reference TRBV7-3 and TRBJ2-4 gives the whole variable domain GAGVSQTPSNKVTEKGKYVELRCDPISGHTALYWYRQSLGQGPEFLIYFQGTGAADDSGLPNDRFFAVRPEGSVSTLKIQRTERGDSAVYLCASSLNVGGGDIQYFGAGTRLSVL.

This clonotype occurred many times. J is TRBJ1-2 and V is TRBV5-6; TRBD1 matches at 10 bases. The CDR3 has 16 residues. Losses at the gene ends were 3 bases for V and 5 bases for J; bases not matched to a gene: 10. Looked up from germline, CDR1 is SGHDT and CDR2 is YYEEEE. The CDR3 sequence is CASSSTGTGAIYGYTF. The DNA of the CDR3 is TGTGCCAGCAGCTCAACCGGGACAGGGGCCATTTATGGCTACACCTTC.

This clonotype was seen many times. The chain employs TRBV10-3 and TRBJ2-3; 9 bases are a match to TRBD1. This CDR3 comprises 16 residues. Per germline, CDR1 ENHRY and CDR2 SYGVKD. Germline trimming cut 6 bases from V and 3 bases from J; bases unmatched to any gene: 10. CDR3 bases: TGTGCCATCAGAGGACCCAACAGGGGGCTTACAGATACGCAGTATTTT. Translating it yields CAIRGPNRGLTDTQYF.

This clonotype has only a few counts. This rearrangement joins TRBV5-6 to TRBJ1-1; TRBD1 matches 7 bases. This CDR3 has 16 amino acids. The germline CDR1 and CDR2 sequences are SGHDT and YYEEEE. The ends lost 3 bases at V and 1 base at J; junction bases unmatched: 9. The CDR3 nucleotides read TGTGCCAGCAGCTCTATTACAGGGGCCAAGAACACTGAAGCTTTCTTT. Its protein is CASSSITGAKNTEAFF. Variable domain in full (rest from reference TRBV5-6 and TRBJ1-1): DAGVTQSPTHLIKTRGQQVTLRCSPKSGHDTVSWYQQALGQGPQFIFQYYEEEERQRGNFPDRFSGHQFPNYSSELNVNALLLGDSALYLCASSSITGAKNTEAFFGQGTRLTVV.

There are many counts of this clonotype. The genes are TRBV5-1 and TRBJ1-2, with a weak D call TRBD1 (5 bases). Germline V gives CDR1 SGHRS, CDR2 YFSETQ. The CDR3 length is 13 residues. Trimming cost V 4 bases and J 3 bases, with 10 bases left between them. The CDR3 sequence: CASSQGEDYGYTF. DNA of the CDR3: TGCGCCAGCAGCCAGGGAGAGGACTATGGCTACACCTTC.

This clonotype has a handful of counts. This chain uses TRBV7-8 with TRBJ2-5; D tentatively fits TRBD1 or TRBD2 (5 bases each). The V end was cut by 4 bases, the J end by 4 bases, with 7 bases between. Germline V lookup: CDR1 SGHVS, CDR2 FQNEAQ. The CDR3 covers 12 residues. CDR3 DNA: TGTGCCAGCAGCTCGAGGGGAGAGACCCAGTACTTC. This sequence encodes CASSSRGETQYF.

This clonotype was counted a few times. V usage is TRBV7-9 and J usage is TRBJ1-2; D remains ambiguous. V lost 4 bases, J lost 0 bases, and 12 bases lay in between. CDR1 SEHNR and CDR2 FQNEAQ come from the germline V gene (reference sequence). There are 15 residues in the CDR3. This CDR3 is CASSSSPGTNYGYTF. CDR3 DNA sequence: TGTGCCAGCAGCTCGTCGCCAGGCACTAACTATGGCTACACCTTC.